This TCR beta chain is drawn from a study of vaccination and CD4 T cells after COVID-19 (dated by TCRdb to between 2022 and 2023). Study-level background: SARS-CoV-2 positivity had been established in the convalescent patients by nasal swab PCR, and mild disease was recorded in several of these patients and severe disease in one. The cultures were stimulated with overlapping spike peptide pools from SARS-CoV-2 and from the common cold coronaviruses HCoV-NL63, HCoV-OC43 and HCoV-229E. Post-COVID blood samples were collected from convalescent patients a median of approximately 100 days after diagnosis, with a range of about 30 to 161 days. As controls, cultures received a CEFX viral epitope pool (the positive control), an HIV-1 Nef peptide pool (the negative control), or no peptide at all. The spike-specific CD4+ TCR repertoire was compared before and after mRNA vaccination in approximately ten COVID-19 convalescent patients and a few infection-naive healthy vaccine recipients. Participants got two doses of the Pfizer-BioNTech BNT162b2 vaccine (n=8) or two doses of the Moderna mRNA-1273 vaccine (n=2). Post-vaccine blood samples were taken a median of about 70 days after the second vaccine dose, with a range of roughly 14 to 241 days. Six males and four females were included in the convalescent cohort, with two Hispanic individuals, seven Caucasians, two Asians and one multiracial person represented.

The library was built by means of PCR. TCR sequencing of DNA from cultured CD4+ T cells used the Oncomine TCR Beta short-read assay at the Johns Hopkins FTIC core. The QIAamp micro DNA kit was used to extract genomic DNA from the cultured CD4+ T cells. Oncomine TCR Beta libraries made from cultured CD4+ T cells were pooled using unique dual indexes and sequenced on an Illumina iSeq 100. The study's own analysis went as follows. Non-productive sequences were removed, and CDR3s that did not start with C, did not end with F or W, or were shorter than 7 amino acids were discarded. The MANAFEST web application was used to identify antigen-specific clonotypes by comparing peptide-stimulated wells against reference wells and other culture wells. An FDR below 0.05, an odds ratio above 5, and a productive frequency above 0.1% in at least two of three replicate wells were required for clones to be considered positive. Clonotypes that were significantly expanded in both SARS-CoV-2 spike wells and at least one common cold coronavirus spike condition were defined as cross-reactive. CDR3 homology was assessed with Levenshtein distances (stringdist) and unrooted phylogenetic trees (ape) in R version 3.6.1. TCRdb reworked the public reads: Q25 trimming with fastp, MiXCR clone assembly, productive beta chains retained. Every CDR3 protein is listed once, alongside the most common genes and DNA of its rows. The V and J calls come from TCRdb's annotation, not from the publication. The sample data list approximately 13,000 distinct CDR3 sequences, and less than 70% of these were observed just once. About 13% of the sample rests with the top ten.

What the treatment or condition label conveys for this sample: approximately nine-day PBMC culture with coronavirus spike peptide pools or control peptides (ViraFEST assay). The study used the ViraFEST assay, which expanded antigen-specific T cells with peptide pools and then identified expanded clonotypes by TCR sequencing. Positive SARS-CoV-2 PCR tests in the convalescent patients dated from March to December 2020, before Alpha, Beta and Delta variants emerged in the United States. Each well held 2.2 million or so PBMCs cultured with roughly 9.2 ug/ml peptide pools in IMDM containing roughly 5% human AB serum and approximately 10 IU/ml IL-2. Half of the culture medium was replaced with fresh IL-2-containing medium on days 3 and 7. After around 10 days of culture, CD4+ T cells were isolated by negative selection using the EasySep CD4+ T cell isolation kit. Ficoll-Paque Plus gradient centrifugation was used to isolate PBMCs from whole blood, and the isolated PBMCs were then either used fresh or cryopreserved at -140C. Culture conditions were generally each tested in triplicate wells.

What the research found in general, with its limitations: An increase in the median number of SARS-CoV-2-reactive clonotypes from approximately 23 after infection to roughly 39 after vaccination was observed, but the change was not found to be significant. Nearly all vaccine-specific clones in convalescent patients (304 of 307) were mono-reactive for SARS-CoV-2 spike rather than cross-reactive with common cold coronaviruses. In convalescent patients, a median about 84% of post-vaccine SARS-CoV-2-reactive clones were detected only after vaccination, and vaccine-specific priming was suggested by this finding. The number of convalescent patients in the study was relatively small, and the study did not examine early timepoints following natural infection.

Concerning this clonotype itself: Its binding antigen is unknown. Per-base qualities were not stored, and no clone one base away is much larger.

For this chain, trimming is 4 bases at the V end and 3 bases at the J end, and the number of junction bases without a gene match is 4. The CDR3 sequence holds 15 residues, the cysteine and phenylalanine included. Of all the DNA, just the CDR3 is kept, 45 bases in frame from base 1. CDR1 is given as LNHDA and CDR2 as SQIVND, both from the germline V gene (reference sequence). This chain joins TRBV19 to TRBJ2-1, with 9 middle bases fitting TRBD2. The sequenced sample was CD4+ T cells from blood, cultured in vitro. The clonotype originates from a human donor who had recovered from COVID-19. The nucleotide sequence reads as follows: TGTGCCAGTAGTACCCTAGCGGGGAGCTACAATGAGCAGTTCTTC. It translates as CASSTLAGSYNEQFF.